The 27 T cell receptor beta chains below were found in one sample sequenced in a study of blood T cell repertoires in COVID-19. Assay used: immunoSEQ multiplex PCR; TCRdb lists only in-frame clones, some missing. This table has 200,000 to 250,000 clones, approximately 91% appearing once. The sequencing input was peripheral blood. Every receptor here comes from a man aged 50 to 59 with COVID-19, enrolled during active disease.

This clone was counted a single time. J is TRBJ1-6 and V is TRBV14; perhaps TRBD1 as D (5 bases). Germline assignment: CDR1 SGHDN and CDR2 FVKESK. V lost 1 base to trimming and J lost 7 bases, with 8 bases between them. The CDR3 has 14 amino acids. The CDR3 is CASSQVPGNSPLHF. The DNA for the CDR3 is TGTGCCAGCAGCCAAGTTCCAGGGAATTCACCCCTCCACTTT.

This rearrangement joins TRBV19 to TRBJ2-5; maybe TRBD1 (6 bases). The germline V gene has CDR1 LNHDA and CDR2 SQIVND (reference sequence). The CDR3 consists of 13 residues. The CDR3 DNA sequence: TGTGGAAGCTCGGGACACATCGGGGAGACCCAGTACTTC. Amino acids: CGSSGHIGETQYF.

V gene TRBV5-8 combines with J gene TRBJ2-1, with TRBD2 matching 11 bases. The CDR3 loop spans 15 amino acids. The V segment lost 5 bases and the J segment 7 bases; nucleotides outside the gene matches: 8. Germline CDR1 and CDR2: SGHTS and YDEGEE. The CDR3 DNA follows: TGTGCCAGCAGTCCTACTAGCGGGAGTCATAATGAGCAGTTCTTC. Translated: CASSPTSGSHNEQFF. Filled out from reference TRBV5-8 and TRBJ2-1, the complete variable domain reads EAGVTQSPTHLIKTRGQQATLRCSPISGHTSVYWYQQALGLGLQFLLWYDEGEERNRGNFPPRFSGRQFPNYSSELNVNALELEDSALYLCASSPTSGSHNEQFFGPGTRLTVL.

CDR3: CASSVRGSNTGELFF. Here the CDR3 DNA reads TGTGCCAGCAGCGTACGCGGGTCTAACACCGGGGAGCTGTTTTTT. J is TRBJ2-2 and V is TRBV9, with a weak D call TRBD2 (5 bases). Looked up from germline, CDR1 is SGDLS and CDR2 is YYNGEE. The CDR3 is made up of 15 amino acids. V dropped 1 base and J dropped 2 bases, with 9 bases sitting between them.

This rearrangement joins TRBV5-1 to TRBJ2-7; 9 bases agree with TRBD2. The CDR3 length is 18 residues. The germline gives CDR1 SGHRS, CDR2 YFSETQ. The junction had 14 bases not matched to a gene; V was cut back by 4 bases and J by 0 bases. Here the CDR3 DNA reads TGCGCCAGCAGCCGTGATAGACCTAGCGGGGAGCCCTCCTACGAGCAGTACTTC. Translation: CASSRDRPSGEPSYEQYF.

The V gene is TRBV6-5, the J gene TRBJ2-5; a weak D match, TRBD2 (6 bases). The V end was cut by 0 bases, the J end by 5 bases, with 10 bases between. Germline CDR1 reads MNHEY; CDR2 reads SVGAGI. This CDR3 contains 14 residues. The CDR3 DNA is TGTGCCAGCAGTTACTCGGAACTAGCCGAGACCCAGTACTTC. It encodes CASSYSELAETQYF.

The chain is built from TRBV7-8 and TRBJ2-7; maybe TRBD1 (6 bases). V lost 1 base and J lost 12, with 19 bases in between. CDR1 SGHVS and CDR2 FQNEAQ come from the germline V gene. The CDR3 has 14 residues. CDR3 sequence: CASSLGDTLGGRYF. CDR3 nucleotide sequence: TGTGCCAGCAGCTTAGGGGACACCCTTGGGGGCAGGTACTTC.

This rearrangement joins TRBV29-1 to TRBJ1-2, with D hard to call. This CDR3 is built from 10 residues. V was shortened by 4 bases and J by 6 bases, with 6 bases between the two germline ends. Per germline, CDR1 SQVTM and CDR2 ANQGSEA. CDR3 nucleotide sequence: TGCAGCGTTGGTGAGAATGGCTACACCTTC. It specifies CSVGENGYTF. The full variable domain, its missing parts supplied by reference TRBV29-1 and TRBJ1-2, is SAVISQKPSRDICQRGTSLTIQCQVDSQVTMMFWYRQQPGQSLTLIATANQGSEATYESGFVIDKFPISRPNLTFSTLTVSNMSPEDSSIYLCSVGENGYTFGSGTRLTVV.

Written as DNA, the CDR3 is TGTGCCAACTCGGGACAGGGTTCGACCGGGGAGCTGTTTTTT. Its translation is CANSGQGSTGELFF. The rearrangement links TRBV6-5 to TRBJ2-2; TRBD1 agrees at 9 bases. V trimming: 10 bases; J trimming: 5 bases; junction bases outside the gene matches: 8. Per germline, CDR1 MNHEY and CDR2 SVGAGI. The length of the CDR3 is 14 residues.

The V gene is TRBV27, the J gene TRBJ2-2; D remains ambiguous. Germline loops: CDR1 MNHEY, CDR2 SMNVEV (reference sequence). Trimming took off 5 bases at V and 2 bases at J, with 3 bases between the two ends. This CDR3 is built from 12 residues. Written as DNA, the CDR3 is TGTGCCAGCAGTCCAAACACCGGGGAGCTGTTTTTT. Amino acid sequence: CASSPNTGELFF.

The rearrangement links TRBV10-3 to TRBJ2-7; D is possibly TRBD2 (6 bases). From germline, CDR1 is ENHRY and CDR2 SYGVKD. V was clipped by 7 bases and J by 3 bases, with 13 bases between them. This CDR3 has 13 amino acids. The CDR3 region is CAIMRGKDYEQYF. The DNA of the CDR3 is TGTGCCATCATGCGCGGGAAAGACTACGAGCAGTACTTC.

The chain is built from TRBV5-1 and TRBJ1-4; a weak D match, TRBD1 (5 bases). Germline lookup yields CDR1 SGHRS and CDR2 YFSETQ. The CDR3 spans 16 residues. The germline V and J ends were trimmed by 7 bases and 4 bases, with 20 bases remaining between them. DNA of the CDR3: TGCGCCAGCGGACCAGGGTTCAACCAACTTAATGAAAAACTGTTTTTT. Its protein is CASGPGFNQLNEKLFF. Full variable domain (missing parts from reference TRBV5-1 and TRBJ1-4): KAGVTQTPRYLIKTRGQQVTLSCSPISGHRSVSWYQQTPGQGLQFLFEYFSETQRNKGNFPGRFSGRQFSNSRSEMNVSTLELGDSALYLCASGPGFNQLNEKLFFGSGTQLSVL.

The genes are TRBV29-1 and TRBJ2-2, with a possible D match to TRBD1 (6 bases). Per germline, CDR1 SQVTM and CDR2 ANQGSEA. Trimming took 7 bases from V and 0 from J, leaving 12 bases between them. This CDR3 has 14 amino acids. The CDR3 spells CSASRQANTGELFF. The DNA of the CDR3 is TGCAGCGCCAGTCGACAGGCGAACACCGGGGAGCTGTTTTTT.

The chain is built from TRBV6-5 and TRBJ1-2; 9 nucleotides line up with TRBD1. Germline CDR1 and CDR2: MNHEY and SVGAGI. The CDR3 covers 16 residues. V shed 3 bases, J shed 0 bases, and the junction held 5 bases outside the gene matches. The CDR3 bases are TGTGCCAGCAGTTATATCCGGGACAGGGCTAACTATGGCTACACCTTC. Amino acids: CASSYIRDRANYGYTF.

This clone was picked up a small number of times. This chain joins TRBV27 and TRBJ2-1; D ambiguous. There are 11 residues in the CDR3. The germline V gene has CDR1 MNHEY and CDR2 SMNVEV (reference sequence). V was shortened by 8 bases and J by 5 bases, with 7 bases between the two germline ends. The CDR3 protein is CASYENNEQFF. For the CDR3, the DNA is TGTGCCAGCTATGAGAACAATGAGCAGTTCTTC.

The chain uses TRBV5-4 and TRBJ1-1; D is undetermined. Deletions cut 4 bases from V and 5 bases from J, with 9 bases between. This CDR3 spans 12 amino acids. CDR1 is SGHNT and CDR2 is YYREEE in the germline V gene (reference sequence). Written as DNA, the CDR3 is TGTGCCAGCAGCCGGCGGGAGACTGAAGCTTTCTTT. It yields the protein CASSRRETEAFF.

The chain recombines TRBV28 with TRBJ2-7; possible D gene TRBD1, 6 bases. This CDR3 region has 13 residues. The V gene lost 11 bases and the J gene lost 5 bases, with 19 bases spanning the gap. Per germline, CDR1 MDHEN and CDR2 SYDVKM. CDR3 sequence: CASGGPLSDEQYF. CDR3 in DNA: TGTGCCTCTGGGGGCCCGTTGTCCGACGAGCAGTACTTC.

The table lists this clone with many counts. The same CDR3 arises from other DNA sequences in this sample as well. The chain employs TRBV6-5 and TRBJ1-2, with TRBD1 identical over 11 bases. The V gene's germline CDR1 is MNHEY and CDR2 SVGAGI. The length of the CDR3 is 16 residues. The ends lost 2 bases at V and 5 bases at J; junction bases unmatched: 7. CDR3 sequence: CASSYVRTGGGYGYTF. CDR3 coding DNA: TGTGCCAGCAGTTACGTACGGACAGGGGGCGGTTATGGCTACACCTTC.

The chain recombines TRBV2 with TRBJ2-3; 12 bases agree with TRBD2. Trimming at V came to 5 bases and at J to 0 bases, leaving 21 bases not matched to a gene. This CDR3 is 22 amino acids long. Germline loops: CDR1 SNHLY, CDR2 FYNNEI. The CDR3 DNA reads TGTGCCAGCAGTACGCAAAGGGGGGGACAAGACGGACTAGCGGGAAGCACAGATACGCAGTATTTT. Its translation is CASSTQRGGQDGLAGSTDTQYF.

This chain connects TRBV3-1 (or the pseudogene TRBV3-2) to TRBJ2-7; 7 bases agree with TRBD1. This CDR3 is built from 16 residues. CDR1 and CDR2 (germline): LGHDT, YNNKEL (reference sequence). J lost 4 bases, V lost 0 bases, and 9 bases had no gene match. The CDR3 nucleotides are TGTGCCAGCAGCCAAGAACCGGGACAGCAACCATACGAGCAGTACTTC. Protein: CASSQEPGQQPYEQYF.

DNA for the CDR3: TGTGCCAGCAGCTTAGGGGCAGGGGTGAACACTGAAGCTTTCTTT. Protein: CASSLGAGVNTEAFF. V usage is TRBV11-2 and J usage is TRBJ1-1; D might be TRBD1 (6 bases). CDR3 length: 15 residues. The V end lost 1 base, the J end lost 0 bases, and 9 bases lay between the germline ends. Germline CDR1 reads SGHAT; CDR2 reads FQNNGV.

The chain joins TRBV3-1 (or the pseudogene TRBV3-2) to TRBJ1-1; D possibly corresponds to TRBD1 (5 bases). V lost 1 base and J lost 6, with 12 bases in between. The germline V gene encodes CDR1 LGHDT and CDR2 YNNKEL (reference sequence). This CDR3 is 14 amino acids long. The CDR3 protein is CASSQGYRRAEAFF. DNA of the CDR3: TGTGCCAGCAGCCAAGGTTACAGGAGGGCTGAAGCTTTCTTT.

The CDR3 coding sequence is TGTGCCAGCAGCCCCACCCCAGGGCGGGGGAGCTACAATGAGCAGTTCTTC. It codes for CASSPTPGRGSYNEQFF. V is TRBV7-3 and J is TRBJ2-1; 7 bases fit TRBD2. The germline V gene encodes CDR1 SGHTA and CDR2 FQGTGA. The ends lost 5 bases at V and 3 bases at J; junction bases unmatched: 13. The CDR3 has 17 residues.

This clone was seen a few times. The DNA of the CDR3 is TGTGCCATCAGTGAGGTCGGTAACTATGGCTACACCTTC. This sequence encodes CAISEVGNYGYTF. This chain connects TRBV10-3 to TRBJ1-2; the D is unclear. CDR3 size: 13 residues. V lost 2 bases and J lost 1, with 5 bases in between. Germline V lookup: CDR1 ENHRY, CDR2 SYGVKD.

This clone appeared a single time. The V call is TRBV10-1, the J call TRBJ1-6, with D hard to call. This CDR3 is built from 19 residues. V dropped 7 bases and J dropped 1 base, with 23 bases sitting between them. Germline values: CDR1 WNHNN, CDR2 SYGVQD (reference sequence). The CDR3: CASIRLGGRVKSYNSPLHF. The CDR3 DNA is TGCGCCAGCATCCGCCTCGGCGGCCGGGTAAAGTCCTATAATTCACCCCTCCACTTT.

The V gene is TRBV27, the J gene TRBJ1-5; TRBD1 matches 7 bases. Looked up from germline, CDR1 is MNHEY and CDR2 is SMNVEV (reference sequence). V lost 8 bases and J lost 13; bases outside the gene matches: 14. This CDR3 contains 13 residues. The CDR3 region has the DNA TGTGCCAGCTCAGGAGGACAGGCTCAAGTTCAGCATTTT. Encoded protein: CASSGGQAQVQHF.

V and J are TRBV7-2 and TRBJ2-7; D possibly corresponds to TRBD1 (6 bases). Looked up from germline, CDR1 is SGHTA and CDR2 is FQGNSA. The CDR3 consists of 18 residues. Trimming took off 0 bases at V and 9 bases at J, with 27 bases between the two ends. CDR3 sequence (DNA): TGTGCCAGCAGCTTAGCCACAGGGACGACCGCCTACCTACCTAGGCAGTACTTC. This sequence encodes CASSLATGTTAYLPRQYF.